The clone carrying this T cell receptor (beta chain) has more than one count but fewer than ten. Antigen: not known. Germline V gene lookup returns CDR1 SGHRS and CDR2 YFSETQ. The CDR3 runs to 17 residues. The V gene end was trimmed by 4 bases and the J gene end by 0 bases; junction bases not matched to a gene: 9. TCRdb re-derived calls from the reads in MiXCR, one entry per CDR3 protein. The data show 150,000 to 200,000 distinct CDR3 sequences, 13% to 15% seen once. These data come from a study of T cell repertoires in cytomegalovirus infection. Study details: CMV infection together with matching HLA type was indicated by public TCR beta signatures.

General observations from the study: HLA-C-restricted CMV-specific TCR beta clonotypes were dominant in the ex vivo response. CMV carriers having the relevant HLA were flagged by cumulative public TCR beta family frequency.

The chain has TRBV5-1 and TRBJ1-4; 7 bases are a match to TRBD1. This TCR was sampled from a human donor in good health (CMV status not recorded). Some clones in this sample may be carry-over from other donors' samples. Source material: PBMCs. CDR3 DNA: TGCGCCAGCAGCGGGGACAGAAAGACTGCAACTAATGAAAAACTGTTTTTT. This sequence encodes CASSGDRKTATNEKLFF.